The present T cell receptor beta chain was sequenced within a study of T cell repertoires in cytomegalovirus infection. Study-wide context: Both CMV infection and a matching HLA type were indicated by public TCR beta signatures.

There are 14 residues in the CDR3. V lost 4 bases to trimming and J lost 7 bases, with 14 bases between them. Germline V gene data show CDR1 as SGHTA and CDR2 as FQGNSA. Broader study findings: Carriers of CMV and the relevant HLA type were discriminated by public TCR beta frequency. CMV-specific TCR beta clonotypes restricted by HLA-C dominated the ex vivo response.

Each CDR3 protein is one row after TCRdb ran MiXCR on the reads. Of 200,000 to 300,000 distinct CDR3 sequences detected, approximately 7% appear once; the ten largest clones hold more than 5.5%. This clonotype has ten or more counts. No antigen is known for it. The chain joins TRBV7-2 to TRBJ2-1; a weak D match, TRBD2 (7 bases). Material for sequencing was PBMCs. The sequence was obtained from a human donor in good health (CMV status not recorded). Some clones in this sample may be carry-over from other donors' samples. In DNA, the CDR3 is TGTGCCAGCAGCTACGACGGGGGGCGGAATGAGCAGTTCTTC. Its translation is CASSYDGGRNEQFF.